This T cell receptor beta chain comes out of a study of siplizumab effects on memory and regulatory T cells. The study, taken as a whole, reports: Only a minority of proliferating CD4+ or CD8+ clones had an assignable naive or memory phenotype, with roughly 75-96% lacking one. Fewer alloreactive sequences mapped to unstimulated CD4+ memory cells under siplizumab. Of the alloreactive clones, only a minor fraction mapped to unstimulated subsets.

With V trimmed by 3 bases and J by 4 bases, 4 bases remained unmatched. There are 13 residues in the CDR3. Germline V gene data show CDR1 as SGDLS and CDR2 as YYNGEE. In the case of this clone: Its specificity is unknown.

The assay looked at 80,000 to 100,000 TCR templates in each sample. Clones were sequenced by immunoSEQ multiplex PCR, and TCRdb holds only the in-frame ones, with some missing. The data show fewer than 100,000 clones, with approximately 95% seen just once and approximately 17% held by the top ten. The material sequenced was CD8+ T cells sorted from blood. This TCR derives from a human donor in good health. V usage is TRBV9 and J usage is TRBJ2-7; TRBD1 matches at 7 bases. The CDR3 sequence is CASSATGWYEQYF. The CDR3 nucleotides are TGTGCCAGCAGCGCGACAGGGTGGTACGAGCAGTACTTC.